This T cell receptor (beta chain) was identified during a study of neoadjuvant nivolumab and ipilimumab in lung cancer. Findings and limits, study-wide: Only two of four nivolumab-treated tumors gained richness and clonality by surgery. TCR richness and clonality were higher in tumors than adjacent uninvolved lung. Blood richness before therapy tracked richness in tumors resected after neoadjuvant therapy. TCR clonality did not significantly correlate with pathologic tumor regression.

This clone came up once. Its antigen remains unidentified. Profiling relied on immunoSEQ multiplex PCR, and the TCRdb table lists in-frame clones only, not all of them. The table shows under 5,500 clones, with 70% to 80% occurring only once. There are 14 residues in the CDR3. The germline CDR1 and CDR2 sequences are SEHNR and FQNEAQ (reference sequence). V lost 1 base and J lost 3, with 7 bases in between. Sequences were derived from normal lung tissue adjacent to the tumor, sampled after neoadjuvant nivolumab, alone or with ipilimumab, at or shortly before surgery. The chain links TRBV7-9 to TRBJ2-1, with a possible D match to TRBD2 (5 bases). The source of this sequence is an adult with non-small cell lung cancer. Some clones in this sample may be carry-over from other donors' samples. The CDR3 bases are TGTGCCAGCAGCTTAGGGGGAGACTACAATGAGCAGTTCTTC. Amino acid sequence: CASSLGGDYNEQFF.